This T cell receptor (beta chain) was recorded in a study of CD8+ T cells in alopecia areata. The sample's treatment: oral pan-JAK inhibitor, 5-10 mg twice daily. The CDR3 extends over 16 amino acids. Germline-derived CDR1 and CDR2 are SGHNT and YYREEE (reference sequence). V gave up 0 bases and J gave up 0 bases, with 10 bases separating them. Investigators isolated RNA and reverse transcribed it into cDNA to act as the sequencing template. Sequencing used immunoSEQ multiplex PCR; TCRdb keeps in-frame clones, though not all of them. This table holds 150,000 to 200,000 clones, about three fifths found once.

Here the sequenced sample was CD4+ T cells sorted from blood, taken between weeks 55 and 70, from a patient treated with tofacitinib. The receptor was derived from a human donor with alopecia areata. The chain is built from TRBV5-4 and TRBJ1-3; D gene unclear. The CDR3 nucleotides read TGTGCCAGCAGCTTGGAGCGTTCTCCCTCTGGAAACACCATATATTTT. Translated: CASSLERSPSGNTIYF.